These T cell receptor beta chains were read from a single sample in a study of blood T cell repertoires in COVID-19. Assay: immunoSEQ multiplex PCR; the TCRdb copy retains only in-frame clones and omits some. The sample includes about 220,000 clones, about 83% of them seen just once. Sequencing used PBMCs or T cells enriched from blood (not recorded which). These receptors came from a woman aged 40 to 50 who had recovered from COVID-19. The CDR3 runs from the conserved cysteine through the conserved F or W. The D gene is left open where the match is weak.

TRBV7-2	TRBJ2-1	TRBD2	CASSKGTSGGREQFF
TRBV7-2	TRBJ2-2	-	CASSSDTGELFF
TRBV6-5	TRBJ2-1	TRBD2	CASSLGLAGTNEQFF
TRBV28	TRBJ1-5	TRBD1	CASSLTGGWQPQHF
TRBV25-1	TRBJ1-2	TRBD1	CASSEYAGTGPLRGYTF
TRBV28	TRBJ1-2	-	CASSSLQGITNYGYTF
TRBV5-5	TRBJ2-1	-	CASSLWGRAFWAEHYNEQFF
TRBV2	TRBJ1-1	-	CASRVEQATEAFF
TRBV3-1/TRBV3-2	TRBJ2-1	TRBD2	CASSQYAGTSGIHEQFF
TRBV9	TRBJ2-1	TRBD2	CASAGTSTYNEQFF
TRBV6-5	TRBJ1-2	-	CASSYSRSNYGYTF
TRBV15	TRBJ2-1	-	CATQAAGAPIKQFF
TRBV24-1	TRBJ1-2	-	CATSRTGEHGYTF
TRBV19	TRBJ1-1	-	CASSMGLGGAFF
TRBV10-3	TRBJ1-4	-	CAIKGLPNEKLFF
TRBV19	TRBJ1-5	TRBD1	CASSASDRVHQPQHF
TRBV30	TRBJ2-5	TRBD1	CAWSLRDAGTAKETQYF
TRBV28	TRBJ1-1	-	CASSLGGSEAFF
TRBV4-2	TRBJ2-3	TRBD1	CASTVDRGMVKIGTDTQYF
TRBV4-2	TRBJ2-1	TRBD2	CASSQGSASGIYNEQFF
TRBV11-3	TRBJ1-4	TRBD1	CASSSWGQLGEKLFF
TRBV19	TRBJ1-2	-	CASSRGRGYGYTF
TRBV11-2	TRBJ1-2	TRBD1	CASSLRTGANGYTF
TRBV2	TRBJ2-1	-	CASSEDTRDEQFF
TRBV6-5	TRBJ1-1	TRBD1	CASSYGRGQRTEAFF
TRBV27	TRBJ2-1	TRBD2	CASINTGRAPYNEQFF
TRBV7-7	TRBJ2-6	TRBD1	CASSKGTAGSGANVLTF
TRBV7-8	TRBJ2-3	TRBD2	CASSPIAGGADTQYF
TRBV4-1	TRBJ2-1	TRBD2	CASSPLLAGGPGPYNEQFF
TRBV7-2	TRBJ2-2	TRBD2	CASSLGLATTGELFF
TRBV6-1	TRBJ1-1	-	CASSEYTMNTEAFF
TRBV7-9	TRBJ1-3	-	CASSPAGISGNTIYF
TRBV13	TRBJ1-2	TRBD1	CASSLRDSYGYTF
TRBV5-5	TRBJ1-2	TRBD1	CASSPRPRWTGGGYTF
TRBV12-3/TRBV12-4	TRBJ2-5	-	CASSFLLETQYF
TRBV3-1/TRBV3-2	TRBJ2-7	-	CASSQVQVSEQYF
TRBV5-1	TRBJ2-2	TRBD2	CASSPLAGNTGELFF
TRBV6-5	TRBJ2-7	-	CASSLTRRAYEQYF
TRBV7-2	TRBJ1-5	TRBD1	CASSLYETGRTGQPQHF
TRBV28	TRBJ2-2	TRBD2	CASTGGTSGIIRMVFDTGELFF